A selection of T cell receptor beta chains follows, all from one sample in a study of blood T cells in healthy people across ages. Each CDR3 protein gets one entry after TCRdb re-called the 5' RACE reads with MiXCR. The sample lists more than 1,400,000 distinct CDR3 sequences, 35% to 45% occurring once. Material: blood. The receptors shown here come from a woman between 18 and 29 years old in good health. CDR3s include the opening cysteine and the closing phenylalanine or tryptophan. Each record gives: J gene, clone size, V gene, D gene, CDR3 DNA, CDR3 protein. D genes are given only for firm matches. Not every row has a clone size; where given, it reads once, few, many or a size class.

J gene: TRBJ2-2; clone size: once; V gene: TRBV2; D gene: TRBD2; CDR3 DNA: TGTGCCGGCAGAGGCGGGAGTTCGAACACCGGGGAGCTGTTTTTT; CDR3 protein: CAGRGGSSNTGELFF
J gene: TRBJ1-5; clone size: few; V gene: TRBV6-6; D gene: NA; CDR3 DNA: TGTGCCAGCAGTTACCGGGGAGGCAGCAATCAGCCCCAGCATTTT; CDR3 protein: CASSYRGGSNQPQHF
J gene: TRBJ2-1; clone size: NA; V gene: TRBV24-1; D gene: TRBD2; CDR3 DNA: TGTGCCACCAGTGATAAGACTAGCGGAGGCTCCTACAATGAGCAGTTCTTC; CDR3 protein: CATSDKTSGGSYNEQFF
J gene: TRBJ2-7; clone size: NA; V gene: TRBV29-1; D gene: TRBD1; CDR3 DNA: TGCAGCGTTGATGCTGCCGGGACAGGGAGATACGAGCAGTACTTC; CDR3 protein: CSVDAAGTGRYEQYF
J gene: TRBJ1-5; clone size: NA; V gene: TRBV6-4; D gene: NA; CDR3 DNA: TGTGCCAGCAGTGAGACAGGAGCACCCTATCAGCCCCAGCATTTT; CDR3 protein: CASSETGAPYQPQHF
J gene: TRBJ1-2; clone size: many; V gene: TRBV29-1; D gene: TRBD1; CDR3 DNA: TGCAGCGTGGGACAGGGGCTTAACTATGGCTACACCTTC; CDR3 protein: CSVGQGLNYGYTF
J gene: TRBJ2-1; clone size: NA; V gene: TRBV20-1; D gene: TRBD2; CDR3 DNA: TGCAGTGCCATAGGACTAGCCGGAGCCCTCACTGAGCAGTTCTTC; CDR3 protein: CSAIGLAGALTEQFF
J gene: TRBJ2-7; clone size: few; V gene: TRBV29-1; D gene: TRBD2; CDR3 DNA: TGCAGCGTTGAAGCTAGCGGGTGGGGAAACAATGAGCAGTACTTC; CDR3 protein: CSVEASGWGNNEQYF
J gene: TRBJ1-5; clone size: NA; V gene: TRBV20-1; D gene: NA; CDR3 DNA: TGCAGTGCCGGCAGGGTCCGGCAGCCCCAGCATTTT; CDR3 protein: CSAGRVRQPQHF
J gene: TRBJ1-2; clone size: NA; V gene: TRBV4-1; D gene: NA; CDR3 DNA: TGCGCCAGCAGCCGACACCAGGGCGACAATGGCTACACCTTC; CDR3 protein: CASSRHQGDNGYTF
J gene: TRBJ2-5; clone size: few; V gene: TRBV12-3/TRBV12-4; D gene: TRBD2; CDR3 DNA: TGTGCCAGCAGTCCAGCGGGGGGGTTAGCGACCCAGTACTTC; CDR3 protein: CASSPAGGLATQYF
J gene: TRBJ2-1; clone size: NA; V gene: TRBV29-1; D gene: TRBD2; CDR3 DNA: TGCAGCGGCGAGGGACTAGCGGGGATTAATGAGCAGTTCTTC; CDR3 protein: CSGEGLAGINEQFF
J gene: TRBJ2-7; clone size: NA; V gene: TRBV5-1; D gene: NA; CDR3 DNA: TGCGCCAGCAGCGTGGGGCGTCTCGGCGAGCAGTACTTC; CDR3 protein: CASSVGRLGEQYF
J gene: TRBJ2-4; clone size: NA; V gene: TRBV7-2; D gene: NA; CDR3 DNA: TGTGCCAGCGCGCGGGGGCCCCCTAGAGGGGGAAACATTCAGTACTTC; CDR3 protein: CASARGPPRGGNIQYF
J gene: TRBJ2-3; clone size: NA; V gene: TRBV20-1; D gene: NA; CDR3 DNA: TGCAGTGCTCAGGGGGGGATATTCATAGATACGCAGTATTTT; CDR3 protein: CSAQGGIFIDTQYF
J gene: TRBJ2-4; clone size: NA; V gene: TRBV28; D gene: TRBD1; CDR3 DNA: TGTGCCGGCAGTGCCGACAGGGGGCAGGAGCAGTACTTC; CDR3 protein: CAGSADRGQEQYF
J gene: TRBJ1-2; clone size: few; V gene: TRBV10-2; D gene: TRBD1; CDR3 DNA: TGCGCCAGCAGTAAGGGGGCAGGCTATGGCTACACCTTC; CDR3 protein: CASSKGAGYGYTF
J gene: TRBJ2-2; clone size: NA; V gene: TRBV7-9; D gene: NA; CDR3 DNA: TGTGCCAGCAGCACGCCGCCAGGGTTAAGGAAAGGGGCCGGGGAGCTGTTTTTT; CDR3 protein: CASSTPPGLRKGAGELFF
J gene: TRBJ1-4; clone size: few; V gene: TRBV10-3; D gene: NA; CDR3 DNA: TGTGCCATCAGTGGGTCGGCGGCAGGGAATGAAAAACTGTTTTTT; CDR3 protein: CAISGSAAGNEKLFF
J gene: TRBJ1-1; clone size: NA; V gene: TRBV20-1; D gene: NA; CDR3 DNA: TGCAGTGCCAACCTGTTGAACACTGAAGCTTTCTTT; CDR3 protein: CSANLLNTEAFF
J gene: TRBJ2-2; clone size: NA; V gene: TRBV6-2/TRBV6-3; D gene: TRBD2; CDR3 DNA: TGTGCCAGCAGGCAGGGACTAGCGGGACTCTCGGCCGGGGAGCTGTTTTTT; CDR3 protein: CASRQGLAGLSAGELFF
J gene: TRBJ2-7; clone size: NA; V gene: TRBV9; D gene: NA; CDR3 DNA: TGTGCCAGCACCGGACCGGGGGAGGACGAGCAGTACTTC; CDR3 protein: CASTGPGEDEQYF
J gene: TRBJ2-3; clone size: few; V gene: TRBV6-6; D gene: NA; CDR3 DNA: TGTGCCAGCAGTTACTCAGCGTTAGGGAACCCAGATACGCAGTATTTT; CDR3 protein: CASSYSALGNPDTQYF
J gene: TRBJ2-2; clone size: NA; V gene: TRBV24-1; D gene: NA; CDR3 DNA: TGCGCCACCAGTGAAGGGGGGGCCGGGGGGCTGTTTTTT; CDR3 protein: CATSEGGAGGLFF